This T cell receptor (beta chain) derives from a study of beta chain features in type 1 diabetes. Study overall: Regarding age, gender and cell yields, patients proved similar to healthy donors.

Germline CDR1 and CDR2: LNHNV and YYDKDF (reference sequence). CDR3 length: 15 residues. V was pared by 5 bases and J by 0 bases, with 13 bases between. Overall study findings and caveats: An over-representation of cells with high TCR expression could result from cDNA sequencing. Shortening that was moderate but significant affected the TCRB CDR3s of Type 1 diabetes patients in all four CD4+ subsets.

Every bit of the isolated RNA underwent reverse transcription, so sequencing read expressed TCRB transcripts. The assay was immunoSEQ multiplex PCR, and TCRdb's table has in-frame clones only and misses some. The table has about 160,000 clones, around 8% seen once; the top ten hold 0.94%. There are a few counts of this clone. What it binds is not known. By way of CD45RO/CCR7/CD25/CD127/CD95/CD27, the CD4+ regulatory, stem cell-like memory, central memory and naive cells were sorted. Populations isolated by sorting all had purity greater than 95%. This chain connects TRBV15 to TRBJ1-1; a possible D gene is TRBD1 (6 bases). The source of this sequence is a woman aged 40 to 50 with type 1 diabetes. The specimen was central memory CD4+ T cells from blood. CDR3 sequence: CATSWDGQLNTEAFF. Written as DNA, the CDR3 is TGTGCCACCAGCTGGGACGGACAGCTGAACACTGAAGCTTTCTTT.